The 3 T cell receptor beta chains listed next were all sequenced from one sample in a study of regulatory and conventional T cells in RAG deficiency. The sorted conventional CD4+ T cells were CD25-low and CD127-high, with genomic DNA sequenced. Measured with immunoSEQ multiplex PCR; TCRdb has only the in-frame clones, and not every one. The data contain about 34,000 clones, about 80% of them singletons. The same data also contributed to another study, on regulatory T cells. That source notes: The primer mix had 52 TRBV and 13 TRBJ primers.

Source material: CD4+ effector T cells sorted from blood. Receptors were obtained from a human donor in good health.

The gene calls are TRBV6-6 and TRBJ1-3; a possible D gene is TRBD1 (5 bases). This CDR3 comprises 15 residues. Trimming removed 3 bases at V and 0 bases at J, with 9 bases between. CDR1 MNHNY and CDR2 SVGAGI come from the germline V gene (reference sequence). The CDR3 region has the DNA TGTGCCAGCAGTTATTCAGGGAGCTCTGGAAACACCATATATTTT. This codes for CASSYSGSSGNTIYF.

The CDR3 DNA follows: TGTGCCAGTAGGGACCAGGGTAGCAATCAGCCCCAGCATTTT. Amino acids: CASRDQGSNQPQHF. V and J are TRBV19 and TRBJ1-5; maybe TRBD1 (5 bases). Germline V gene data show CDR1 as LNHDA and CDR2 as SQIVND (reference sequence). Trimming left V 6 bases short and J 0 bases short, with 9 bases between. The CDR3 spans 14 residues.

CDR3 nucleotides: TGTGCCAGCTCGGATGGGAGTGCTGGAAACACCATATATTTT. Protein product: CASSDGSAGNTIYF. V gene TRBV18 combines with J gene TRBJ1-3, with D hard to call. Germline V gene sequence: CDR1 KGHSH, CDR2 LQKENI. The length of the CDR3 is 14 residues. V lost 6 bases and J lost 2, with 11 bases in between.